Only a few counts were recorded for the clone carrying this T cell receptor beta chain. This entry belongs to a study of patients and donors after allogeneic stem cell transplantation. Germline lookup yields CDR1 SGHDT and CDR2 YYEEEE. Trimming removed 7 bases at V and 1 base at J, with 12 bases between. CDR3 length: 14 amino acids. TCRdb reprocessed the RT-PCR reads via MiXCR and lists one record per CDR3 protein. The table records tens of thousands of distinct CDR3 sequences, more than 20% of them present only once. V usage is TRBV5-6 and J usage is TRBJ2-1; no definite D call. The specimen sequenced was blood, either unsorted or a sorted T cell fraction (not recorded which). The origin of this receptor is a human donor who was either an allogeneic HSCT recipient or a stem cell or donor lymphocyte infusion donor (not recorded which). It is not recorded whose cells these are; they may come from a transplant donor. In nucleotides, the CDR3 is TGTGCCAGCTTCGGGCTCAAGTCCTACAATGAGCAGTTCTTC. Translated, it gives CASFGLKSYNEQFF.